Listed below are T cell receptor beta chains from one sample, sequenced in a study of cytomegalovirus exposure and HLA in healthy donors. Sequencing used immunoSEQ multiplex PCR; TCRdb keeps in-frame clones, though not all of them. In the table there are just under 95,000 clones, more than 75% of which are singletons. Sequences were obtained from PBMCs. These receptors all come from a human donor in good health. CDR3s include the opening cysteine and the closing phenylalanine or tryptophan. D genes are given only for firm matches. A clone size is listed for some rows: how often the clone was seen (once, few, many), or a class if it is expanded.

CDR3 DNA	CDR3 protein	J gene	D gene	V gene	clone size
TGTGCCAGCAGCTTGAGGTTCGAGTATAATGAAAAACTGTTTTTT	CASSLRFEYNEKLFF	TRBJ1-4	-	TRBV7-8	-
TGTGCCAGCAGAACAACCGGGACAGGGCACAATGAGCAGTTCTTC	CASRTTGTGHNEQFF	TRBJ2-1	TRBD1	TRBV6-5	-
TGTGCCAGCAGCTTAGAGTGGGGGGGGATGGACGAGCAGTACTTC	CASSLEWGGMDEQYF	TRBJ2-7	TRBD2	TRBV7-2	-
TGTGCCAGCAGGGAGCGGAACTACAATGAGCAGTTCTTC	CASRERNYNEQFF	TRBJ2-1	-	TRBV5-4	-
TGTGCCAGCAGCTCCACTAACTATGGCTACACCTTC	CASSSTNYGYTF	TRBJ1-2	-	TRBV13	few
TGTGCCAGCTCACCACCGCGGGGGATAGGGAATGAGCAGTTCTTC	CASSPPRGIGNEQFF	TRBJ2-1	TRBD2	TRBV18	-
TGTGCCAGCAGCCCTCGAGCCGGGGAGCTGTTTTTT	CASSPRAGELFF	TRBJ2-2	-	TRBV7-9	-
TGTGCCAGCACCATCGGACTAGCGGGGTACACAGATACGCAGTATTTT	CASTIGLAGYTDTQYF	TRBJ2-3	TRBD2	TRBV2	-
TGCGCCACCGGGACAGGGGGAGCCGGGGAGCTGTTTTTT	CATGTGGAGELFF	TRBJ2-2	TRBD1	TRBV5-1	-
TGTGCCAGTAGATCCCTCGGGACCGCCAGGGGGAATCAGCCCCAGCATTTT	CASRSLGTARGNQPQHF	TRBJ1-5	TRBD1	TRBV19	-
TGTGCCAGCACCACCAGGGGCACCGGGGAGCTGTTTTTT	CASTTRGTGELFF	TRBJ2-2	-	TRBV28	-
TGTGCCAGCAGCGACAGACAGGGGGGTACCGGGACCCAGTACTTC	CASSDRQGGTGTQYF	TRBJ2-5	TRBD1	TRBV6-1	-
TGCGCCAGCAGCTTTACCGGGACAGGGCTAAACATTCAGTACTTC	CASSFTGTGLNIQYF	TRBJ2-4	TRBD1	TRBV5-1	-
TGTGCCAGCAGTATGGGACTACCTCCAGAGACCCAGTACTTC	CASSMGLPPETQYF	TRBJ2-5	TRBD2	TRBV28	-
TGTGCCGGCAGTAGAGGAGAGTTCTACGAGCAGTACTTC	CAGSRGEFYEQYF	TRBJ2-7	-	TRBV6-5	-
TGTGCCAGCAGCTCCCACACGGAGGCAACTAATGAAAAACTGTTTTTT	CASSSHTEATNEKLFF	TRBJ1-4	-	TRBV5-5	-
TGTGCCAGCAGCTTCGGGGGAAACGATTCACCCCTCCACTTT	CASSFGGNDSPLHF	TRBJ1-6	-	TRBV13	once
TGTGCCAGCAGCGTAGGTGGCAGTGACACTGAAGCTTTCTTT	CASSVGGSDTEAFF	TRBJ1-1	-	TRBV9	-
TGTGCCTGGAGTTTGGCCAACGGCGGGCAGTACTTC	CAWSLANGGQYF	TRBJ2-7	-	TRBV30	-
TGTGCCAGTAGTGTACAGGCTGCTAACTATGGCTACACCTTC	CASSVQAANYGYTF	TRBJ1-2	-	TRBV19	-
TGTGCCAGCAGCTCCTCGACAGGGGGCTTGGAGACCCAGTACTTC	CASSSSTGGLETQYF	TRBJ2-5	TRBD1	TRBV7-8	-
TGTGCCAGCAGCTCCCCCCAGACTAGCGGGGGCTGGGGAGATACGCAGTATTTT	CASSSPQTSGGWGDTQYF	TRBJ2-3	TRBD2	TRBV7-3	-
TGCGCCAGCAGCCCGGGACTAGCAGGAGGCGGACCGGATACGCAGTATTTT	CASSPGLAGGGPDTQYF	TRBJ2-3	TRBD2	TRBV5-1	-
TGCGCCAGCAGCTTGTTTGCGGGGAACCCCAACGAGCAGTACTTC	CASSLFAGNPNEQYF	TRBJ2-7	-	TRBV5-1	-
TGTGCCAGCAGTTACTCACTAGCGGGAGGTGAGAATGAGCAGTTCTTC	CASSYSLAGGENEQFF	TRBJ2-1	TRBD2	TRBV6-5	-
TGTGCCAGCAGCTTGGGGGACAGGGGTTGGTACGAGCAGTACTTC	CASSLGDRGWYEQYF	TRBJ2-7	TRBD1	TRBV5-6	-
TGTGCCAGCAGCTCCGGGACAGCACCCTACGAGCAGTACTTC	CASSSGTAPYEQYF	TRBJ2-7	TRBD1	TRBV7-2	-
TGTGCCAGCAGCTTAGATGGATTCCTCGGGACTTTCTTT	CASSLDGFLGTFF	TRBJ1-1	-	TRBV5-5	-
TGCAGCGTTGTAGCGGGGGGTAACACCGGGGAGCTGTTTTTT	CSVVAGGNTGELFF	TRBJ2-2	TRBD2	TRBV29-1	-
TGCGCCAGCAGCAAGACAGGGATAGTTGTGGATGGCTACACCTTC	CASSKTGIVVDGYTF	TRBJ1-2	TRBD1	TRBV5-1	-
TGCGCCAGCAGCCATGTCCTCCCTCAGGTAGCGGGAGATTACGAGCAGTACTTC	CASSHVLPQVAGDYEQYF	TRBJ2-7	TRBD2	TRBV4-1	-
TGTGCCATCAGTGAGTCGGGCAGCCATGGCTACACCTTC	CAISESGSHGYTF	TRBJ1-2	-	TRBV10-3	-
TGTGCCAGCAGCAGCCAAGATTTGGGGGCCAACGTCCTGACTTTC	CASSSQDLGANVLTF	TRBJ2-6	-	TRBV11-1	-
TGTGCCAGCAGCGAAAAGGTTCTCGGGGGTCATGAAAAACTGTTTTTT	CASSEKVLGGHEKLFF	TRBJ1-4	-	TRBV6-1	-
TGTGCCAGCAGGAGGGACACACTGGAGGTAGCCCAGCATTTT	CASRRDTLEVAQHF	TRBJ1-5	-	TRBV6-1	-
TGTGCCGGACAGGGATATACTGAAGCTTTCTTT	CAGQGYTEAFF	TRBJ1-1	TRBD1	TRBV30	once
TGTGCCAGCAGACAACTCGGACAGGGGTACGAGGCCACTGAAGCTTTCTTT	CASRQLGQGYEATEAFF	TRBJ1-1	TRBD1	TRBV2	-
TGTGCCAGCAGCACCGGGACAGGTACTAATGAGCAGTTCTTC	CASSTGTGTNEQFF	TRBJ2-1	TRBD1	TRBV7-3	few
TGCGCCAGCAGCTTGACAGCGGGAGGAACCGGGGAGCTGTTTTTT	CASSLTAGGTGELFF	TRBJ2-2	TRBD2	TRBV5-1	few
TGCGCCAGCAGCTTATTACATCGCAATGAGCAGTTCTTC	CASSLLHRNEQFF	TRBJ2-1	-	TRBV5-1	few
TGTGCCAGTAGGAGAGTTTATGGCTACACCTTC	CASRRVYGYTF	TRBJ1-2	-	TRBV19	few
TGTGCCAGCAGCTTTGGGATCTTAACAGGGAAAGGTACTGAAGCTTTCTTT	CASSFGILTGKGTEAFF	TRBJ1-1	-	TRBV7-2	-
TGTGCCAGCAGCTCCCCCGGACGGGGCTCTGGGGCCAACGTCCTGACTTTC	CASSSPGRGSGANVLTF	TRBJ2-6	-	TRBV7-2	-
TGTGCCAGCAGCTTGAGCGGCACCTCCTACAATGAGCAGTTCTTC	CASSLSGTSYNEQFF	TRBJ2-1	-	TRBV6-5	few
TGTGCCAGCAGCTTAGGTCGAGCGGGGGCCAATGAGCAGTTCTTC	CASSLGRAGANEQFF	TRBJ2-1	TRBD2	TRBV13	-
TGCGCCAGCAGCTCTCAACAGGGTCCTGGGGCCAACGTCCTGACTTTC	CASSSQQGPGANVLTF	TRBJ2-6	-	TRBV5-1	-
TGTGCCAGTAGTATGGGACTAGCGTCCGGGGAGCTGTTTTTT	CASSMGLASGELFF	TRBJ2-2	TRBD2	TRBV19	-
TGCAGTGCCATTAGTTCTGAAGCTTTCTTT	CSAISSEAFF	TRBJ1-1	-	TRBV20-1	once